This T cell receptor (beta chain) was documented in a study of shared clonotypes between healthy human individuals. V was trimmed by 3 bases and J by 7 bases, leaving 6 bases between them. CDR3 length equals 11 residues. Germline V gene sequence: CDR1 MDHEN, CDR2 SYDVKM. For each subset, genomic DNA was distributed in equal portions over several immunoSEQ plates. The sorted-subset replicate PCRs were given around 200 ng DNA, which is about 30,000 T cell genomes. Clones were read by immunoSEQ multiplex PCR, and TCRdb kept only the in-frame ones, dropping some. The sample lists some 1.5 million clones, around 98% occurring once. Each donor was a Caucasian adult residing in Nashville, Tennessee. The CD4+ fraction was divided into a CD45RA+ naive subset and a CD45RA-negative memory subset.

This clonotype originated in a man aged 25 to 45 in good health. The V and J genes are TRBV28 and TRBJ1-1; D gene unclear. The sequencing input was naive CD4+ T cells sorted from blood. Indicated subset: CD45RA+ positively selected. The CDR3 here is CASSLSDEAFF. CDR3 bases: TGTGCCAGCAGTTTGTCGGATGAAGCTTTCTTT.